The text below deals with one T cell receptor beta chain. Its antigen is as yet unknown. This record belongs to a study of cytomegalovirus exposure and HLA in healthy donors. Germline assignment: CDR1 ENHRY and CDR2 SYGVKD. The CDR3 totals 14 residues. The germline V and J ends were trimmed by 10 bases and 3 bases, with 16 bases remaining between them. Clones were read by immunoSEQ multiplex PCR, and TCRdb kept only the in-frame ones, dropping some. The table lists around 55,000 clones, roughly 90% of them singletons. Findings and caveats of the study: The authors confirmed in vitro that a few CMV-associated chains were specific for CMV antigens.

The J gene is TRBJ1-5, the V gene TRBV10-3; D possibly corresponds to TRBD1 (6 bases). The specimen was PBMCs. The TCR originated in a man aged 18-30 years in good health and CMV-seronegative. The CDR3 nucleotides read TGTGCCACAAGGGGACATGTATCCAATCAGCCCCAGCATTTT. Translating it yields CATRGHVSNQPQHF.